The next 10 T cell receptor beta chains were all read from a single sample in a study of immune evolution from preneoplasia to lung adenocarcinoma. Here immunoSEQ multiplex PCR was the method, and the copy in TCRdb shows in-frame clones only, minus some. In the table there are 6,000 or so clones, roughly three quarters of which are singletons. Material for sequencing was FFPE minimally invasive lung adenocarcinoma tissue. The receptors here all came from a person aged 70 to 79 with lung adenocarcinoma.

The genes are TRBV5-1 and TRBJ2-7, with 11 bases that match TRBD1. Germline CDR1 is SGHRS and CDR2 is YFSETQ. J was trimmed by 3 bases and V by 3 bases; bases with no gene match: 2. The CDR3 consists of 14 residues. CDR3 in DNA: TGCGCCAGCAGCTGGGGGACAGGGGGCTACGAGCAGTACTTC. As protein: CASSWGTGGYEQYF.

In this sample, this clone turned up once. The V and J genes are TRBV29-1 and TRBJ2-7; perhaps TRBD2 as D (6 bases). V lost 3 bases and J lost 5, with 8 bases in between. This CDR3 has 11 residues. Germline loops: CDR1 SQVTM, CDR2 ANQGSEA. The CDR3 spells CSVDGGNEQYF. The DNA for the CDR3 is TGCAGCGTTGATGGCGGGAACGAGCAGTACTTC.

The CDR3 DNA follows: TGTGCCAGCAGTCCCGGGACAGGGACGTTCAATGAGCAGTTCTTC. It specifies CASSPGTGTFNEQFF. The rearrangement joins TRBV7-6 to TRBJ2-1; 9 positions agree with TRBD1. V lost 6 bases and J lost 6; bases outside the gene matches: 9. This CDR3 is 15 amino acids long. Germline CDR1 and CDR2: SGHVS and FNYEAQ.

This clone was recorded a few times. This sequence joins TRBV19 and TRBJ2-6, with TRBD2 as a possible D gene (5 bases). Germline CDR1 is LNHDA and CDR2 is SQIVND (reference sequence). V lost 5 bases and J lost 4, with 12 bases in between. The CDR3 sequence is 15 residues long. The CDR3 is CASSRRGPGANVLTF. CDR3 DNA: TGTGCCAGTAGTCGTCGGGGTCCCGGGGCCAACGTCCTGACTTTC.

V usage is TRBV29-1 and J usage is TRBJ2-1, with TRBD2 identical over 9 bases. The CDR3 spans 13 residues. V shed 3 bases, J shed 10 bases, and the junction held 7 bases outside the gene matches. Germline V gene lookup returns CDR1 SQVTM and CDR2 ANQGSEA. The CDR3 region is CSVEGSGSGEQFF. Here the CDR3 DNA reads TGCAGCGTTGAGGGTAGCGGGAGTGGAGAGCAGTTCTTC.

The rearrangement uses TRBV5-4 and TRBJ2-5; D may be TRBD2 (6 bases). The CDR3 length is 16 residues. CDR1 and CDR2 from the germline V gene are SGHNT and YYREEE (reference sequence). The V and J ends lost 0 bases and 0 bases respectively, with 12 bases between them. The CDR3 reads CASSLGRGSHQETQYF. In DNA form, the CDR3 reads TGTGCCAGCAGCTTGGGCCGGGGGAGCCACCAAGAGACCCAGTACTTC.

V usage is TRBV27 and J usage is TRBJ2-7; no clear D. The CDR3 sequence is 13 residues long. Per germline, CDR1 MNHEY and CDR2 SMNVEV (reference sequence). V lost 6 bases, J lost 4 bases, and 13 bases lay in between. For the CDR3, the DNA is TGTGCCAGCAGAAGACCATCGTCTTACGAGCAGTACTTC. It translates to CASRRPSSYEQYF.

The V gene is TRBV9, the J gene TRBJ1-1; unclear D gene. Germline CDR1 reads SGDLS; CDR2 reads YYNGEE. Trimming took off 2 bases at V and 1 base at J, with 15 bases between the two ends. This CDR3 has 16 residues. The DNA for the CDR3 is TGTGCCAGCAGCGTCGGTACATTAGGGAGGAACACTGAAGCTTTCTTT. Its translation: CASSVGTLGRNTEAFF. The entire variable domain, with the rest obtained from reference TRBV9 and TRBJ1-1, is as follows: DSGVTQTPKHLITATGQRVTLRCSPRSGDLSVYWYQQSLDQGLQFLIQYYNGEERAKGNILERFSAQQFPDLHSELNLSSLELGDSALYFCASSVGTLGRNTEAFFGQGTRLTVV.

The chain's CDR3 is CASIPTPGQGGNQPQHF. The CDR3 DNA reads TGTGCCAGCATCCCAACCCCGGGACAGGGTGGCAATCAGCCCCAGCATTTT. V usage is TRBV28 and J usage is TRBJ1-5, with TRBD1 matching over 9 bases. Germline V CDR1 and CDR2: MDHEN, SYDVKM. V shed 7 bases, J shed 2 bases, and the junction held 12 bases outside the gene matches. This CDR3 contains 17 residues.

This chain joins TRBV7-2 and TRBJ1-5, with D hard to call. Per germline, CDR1 SGHTA and CDR2 FQGNSA. Trimming took off 2 bases at V and 5 bases at J, with 10 bases between the two ends. The CDR3 contains 14 residues. The CDR3 nucleotides are TGTGCCAGCAGCTTAAAAGTGGCAGATCAGCCCCAGCATTTT. Its translation is CASSLKVADQPQHF.